This T cell receptor beta chain stems from a study of breast tumors, draining lymph nodes, adjacent tissues. Findings of the study overall: Tumors had less TCR diversity than lymph nodes, more than nontumor tissue. The lymph node origin of tumor T cells was framed as consistent with a hypothesis, not demonstrated. Luminal-like breast cancer showed significantly greater tumor-nontumor repertoire similarity than basal-like breast cancer did.

Comment on this clonotype: The antigen remains undetermined. This likely comes from a read error, as the CDR3 has no conserved phenylalanine or tryptophan at its end. The DNA is left out, because the CDR3 cannot be placed on it with certainty; the CDR3 is given as TCRdb lists it.

CDR1 is SGHTA, CDR2 FQGNSA, per germline. The length of the CDR3 is 8 amino acids, counting both ends. Axillary draining lymph nodes of breast cancer patients supplied the node samples. TCRdb re-analysed the multiplex PCR reads in MiXCR, keeping a single row per CDR3 protein. The table shows fewer than 200,000 distinct CDR3 sequences, with around a third occurring only once. The clonotype originates from a female donor with breast cancer. Some clones in this sample may be carry-over from other donors' samples. Sequencing was carried out using axillary lymph node tissue. V is TRBV7-2 and J is TRBJ2-3; the table's D call, TRBD2, was not checked against the DNA. Here the CDR3 reads CASSESSG.